This TCR beta chain was recovered during a study of blood T cell repertoires in COVID-19. Study at large: The United States, Italy and Spain were the sources of the acute and convalescent COVID-19 samples. The cDNA or gDNA used as material had been derived from T cells, B-cell-depleted T cells, or PBMCs.

Per the study methods: Estimated nucleated cell counts came from reference gene primer amplification. The repertoire was sequenced with immunoSEQ multiplex PCR; TCRdb's copy has only in-frame clones and lacks some. The V and J calls and clone size were taken over from that table, and D and trimming were inferred from the DNA. Of 120,000 or so clones in the sample, about 90% were seen once. This clone appeared a single time. Germline V CDR1 and CDR2: SGDLS, YYNGEE. The V gene lost 0 bases and the J gene lost 8 bases, with 15 bases spanning the gap. The CDR3 has 15 amino acids. Sequencing was performed on peripheral blood. The genes are TRBV9 and TRBJ2-1; a possible D gene is TRBD1 (5 bases). This TCR was recovered from a human donor in a cohort sampled during active COVID-19. CDR3 amino acids: CASSVGPIRGHEQFF. Here the CDR3 DNA reads TGTGCCAGCAGCGTAGGCCCTATTAGGGGTCATGAGCAGTTCTTC. The variable domain in full, with the rest retrieved from reference TRBV9 and TRBJ2-1, is DSGVTQTPKHLITATGQRVTLRCSPRSGDLSVYWYQQSLDQGLQFLIQYYNGEERAKGNILERFSAQQFPDLHSELNLSSLELGDSALYFCASSVGPIRGHEQFFGPGTRLTVL.